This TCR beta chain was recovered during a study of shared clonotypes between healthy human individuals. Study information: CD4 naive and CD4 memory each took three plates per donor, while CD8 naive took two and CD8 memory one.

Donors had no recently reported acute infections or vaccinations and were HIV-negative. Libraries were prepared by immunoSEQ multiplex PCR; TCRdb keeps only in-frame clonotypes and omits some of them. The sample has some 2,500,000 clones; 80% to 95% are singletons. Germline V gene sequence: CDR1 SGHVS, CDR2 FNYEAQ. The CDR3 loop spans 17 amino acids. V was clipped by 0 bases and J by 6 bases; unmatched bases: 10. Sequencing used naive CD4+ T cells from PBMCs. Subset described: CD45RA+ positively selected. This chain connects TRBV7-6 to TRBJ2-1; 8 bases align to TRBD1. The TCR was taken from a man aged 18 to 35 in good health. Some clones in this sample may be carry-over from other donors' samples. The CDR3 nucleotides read TGTGCCAGCAGCTTAGCCGCCGACAGGGGTCCTAGCAATGAGCAGTTCTTC. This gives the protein CASSLAADRGPSNEQFF.